This entry concerns a single T cell receptor beta chain. Its matching antigen is unknown. This sample stems from a study of immune evolution from preneoplasia to lung adenocarcinoma. Whole-study findings and limits: Clonality was highest in normal lung, lower in later-stage lesions apparently. Normal lung had the highest top T cell clone frequencies.

Trimming cost V 0 bases and J 0 bases, with 14 bases left between them. The CDR3 contains 17 residues. CDR1 and CDR2 (germline): SGHNT, YENEEA. Patient tissue came from resections in Japan or China, 2014–2017. Measured with immunoSEQ multiplex PCR; TCRdb has only the in-frame clones, and not every one. This sample carries around 2,200 clones, about 80% of them seen once, and the ten largest clones take roughly an eighth. The clonotype was recovered from a person aged 55 to 75 with lung adenocarcinoma. This chain connects TRBV11-3 to TRBJ2-5; D may be TRBD1 or TRBD2 (5 bases each). Sequenced: FFPE normal lung tissue adjacent to the tumor. CDR3 amino acids: CASSLDLGTAYQETQYF. CDR3 DNA sequence: TGTGCCAGCAGCTTAGATCTGGGGACGGCGTACCAAGAGACCCAGTACTTC.